The clone carrying this T cell receptor (beta chain) was seen at least ten times. Its specificity is unknown. Germline V lookup: CDR1 MNHEY, CDR2 SMNVEV (reference sequence). This CDR3 spans 13 amino acids. The V gene end was trimmed by 5 bases and the J gene end by 6 bases; junction bases not matched to a gene: 1. This record comes from a study of blood T cells in healthy people across ages. On the study more broadly: About one barcoded beta molecule per two T cells came from capture by template switching.

Investigators took approximately 9.4 milliliters of peripheral blood from every donor. Using a J-beta primer mix together with a sample-barcoded 5' primer, a second PCR was run for roughly 6 to 12 cycles. Each cDNA was tagged by a template-switch adaptor containing 12 random nucleotides. TCRdb re-derived calls from the 5' RACE reads in MiXCR, one entry per CDR3 protein. Of around 500,000 distinct CDR3 sequences listed, about 25% are singletons. Overall study results and limits: Without sorted subsets, naive and antigen-experienced compartments could not be conclusively compared.

This sample also belongs to another study, concerning T cells of mothers and their children.

V usage is TRBV27 and J usage is TRBJ2-4, with 10 bases fitting TRBD1. The source is a boy aged 2 to 9 in good health. The sample taken for sequencing was blood. The CDR3 DNA reads as TGTGCCAGCAGTCGACAGGGGGCAAACATTCAGTACTTC. Translated: CASSRQGANIQYF.